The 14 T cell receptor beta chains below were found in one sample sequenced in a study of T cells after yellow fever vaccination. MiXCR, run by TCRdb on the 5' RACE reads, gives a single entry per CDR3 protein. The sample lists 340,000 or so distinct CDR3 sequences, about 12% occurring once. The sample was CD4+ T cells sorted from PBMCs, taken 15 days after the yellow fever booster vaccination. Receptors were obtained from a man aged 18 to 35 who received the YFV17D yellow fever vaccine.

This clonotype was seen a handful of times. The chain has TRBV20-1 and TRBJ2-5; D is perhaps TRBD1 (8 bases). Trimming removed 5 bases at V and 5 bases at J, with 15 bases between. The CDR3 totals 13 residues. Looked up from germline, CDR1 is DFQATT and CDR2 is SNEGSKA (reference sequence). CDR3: CSAEQGGRETQYF. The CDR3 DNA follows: TGCAGTGCTGAACAGGGGGGGAGGGAGACCCAGTACTTC.

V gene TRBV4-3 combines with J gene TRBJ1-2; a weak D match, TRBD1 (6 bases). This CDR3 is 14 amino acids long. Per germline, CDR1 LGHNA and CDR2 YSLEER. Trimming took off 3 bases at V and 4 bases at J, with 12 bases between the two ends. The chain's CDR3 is CASSQLTGTYGYTF. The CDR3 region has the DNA TGCGCCAGCAGCCAGCTTACAGGGACCTATGGCTACACCTTC.

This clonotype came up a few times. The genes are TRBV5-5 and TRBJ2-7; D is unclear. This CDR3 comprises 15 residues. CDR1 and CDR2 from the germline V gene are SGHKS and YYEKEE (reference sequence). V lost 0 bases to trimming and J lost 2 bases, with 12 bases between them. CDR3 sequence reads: CASSLGLSSTYEQYV. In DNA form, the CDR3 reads TGTGCCAGCAGCTTGGGGCTTAGCTCGACCTACGAGCAGTACGTC.

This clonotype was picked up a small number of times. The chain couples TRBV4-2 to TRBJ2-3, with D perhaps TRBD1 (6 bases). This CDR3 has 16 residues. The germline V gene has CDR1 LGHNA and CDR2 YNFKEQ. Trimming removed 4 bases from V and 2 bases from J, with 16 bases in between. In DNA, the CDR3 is TGTGCCAGCAGCCTAGGAAGGGGGAAACCCACAGATACGCAGTATTTT. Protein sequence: CASSLGRGKPTDTQYF.

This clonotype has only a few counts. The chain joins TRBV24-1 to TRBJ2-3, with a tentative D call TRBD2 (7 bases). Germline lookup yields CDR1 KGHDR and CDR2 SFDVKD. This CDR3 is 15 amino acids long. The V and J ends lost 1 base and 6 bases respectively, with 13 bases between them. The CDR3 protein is CATSDFMGGPDTQYF. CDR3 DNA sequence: TGTGCCACCAGTGATTTCATGGGGGGGCCCGATACGCAGTATTTT.

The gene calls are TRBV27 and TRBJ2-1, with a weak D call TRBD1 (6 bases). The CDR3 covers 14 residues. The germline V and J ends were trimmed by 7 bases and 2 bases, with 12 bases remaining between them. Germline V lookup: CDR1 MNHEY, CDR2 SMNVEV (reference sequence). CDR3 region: CASTSGQPYNEQFF. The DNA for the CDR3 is TGTGCCAGCACCTCCGGACAGCCCTACAATGAGCAGTTCTTC.

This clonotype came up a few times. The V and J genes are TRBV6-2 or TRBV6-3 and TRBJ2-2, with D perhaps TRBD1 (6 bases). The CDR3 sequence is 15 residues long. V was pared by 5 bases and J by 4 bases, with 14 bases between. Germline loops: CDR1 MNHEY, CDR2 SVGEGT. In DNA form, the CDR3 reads TGTGCCAGCAGTAGCTCCGGGACACTCACCGGGGAGCTGTTTTTT. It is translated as CASSSSGTLTGELFF.

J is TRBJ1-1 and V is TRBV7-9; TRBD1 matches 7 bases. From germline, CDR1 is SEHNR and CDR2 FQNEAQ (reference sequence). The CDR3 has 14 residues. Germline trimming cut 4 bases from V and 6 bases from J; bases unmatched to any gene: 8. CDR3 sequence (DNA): TGTGCCAGCAGCTCCGGTCAGGGGGAAGCTGAAGCTTTCTTT. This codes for CASSSGQGEAEAFF.

CDR3 DNA sequence: TGTGCCAGCAGCTTCAGACCACACGGAGAGACCCAGTACTTC. Protein product: CASSFRPHGETQYF. This chain links TRBV7-3 with TRBJ2-5; no definite D call. Looked up from germline, CDR1 is SGHTA and CDR2 is FQGTGA. The V end lost 3 bases, the J end lost 4 bases, and 12 bases lay between the germline ends. The CDR3 is made up of 14 amino acids.

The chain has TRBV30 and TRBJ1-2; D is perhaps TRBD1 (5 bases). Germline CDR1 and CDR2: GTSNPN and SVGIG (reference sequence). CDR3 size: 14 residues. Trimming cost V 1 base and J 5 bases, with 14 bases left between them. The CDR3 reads CAWSATADFYGYTF. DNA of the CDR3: TGTGCCTGGAGTGCGACAGCCGATTTTTATGGCTACACCTTC. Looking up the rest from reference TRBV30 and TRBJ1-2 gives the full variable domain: SQTIHQWPATLVQPVGSPLSLECTVEGTSNPNLYWYRQAAGRGLQLLFYSVGIGQISSEVPQNLSASRPQDRQFILSSKKLLLSDSGFYLCAWSATADFYGYTFGSGTRLTVV.

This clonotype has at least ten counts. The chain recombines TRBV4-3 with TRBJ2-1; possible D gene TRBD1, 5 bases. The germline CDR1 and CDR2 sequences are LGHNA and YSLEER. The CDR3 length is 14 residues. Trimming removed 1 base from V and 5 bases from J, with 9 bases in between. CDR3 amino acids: CASSQVKGNNEQFF. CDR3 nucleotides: TGCGCCAGCAGCCAAGTTAAGGGGAACAATGAGCAGTTCTTC.

In DNA form, the CDR3 reads TGCGCCAGCAGTGAAGCGGCGAACACCGGGGAGCTGTTTTTT. Protein: CASSEAANTGELFF. The chain links TRBV5-1 to TRBJ2-2, with D perhaps TRBD2 (5 bases). The CDR3 length is 14 residues. The germline V and J ends were trimmed by 5 bases and 0 bases, with 8 bases remaining between them. From germline, CDR1 is SGHRS and CDR2 YFSETQ.

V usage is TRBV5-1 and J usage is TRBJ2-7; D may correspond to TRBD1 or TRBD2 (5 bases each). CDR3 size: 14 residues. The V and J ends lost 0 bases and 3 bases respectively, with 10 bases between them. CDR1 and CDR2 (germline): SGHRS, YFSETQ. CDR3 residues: CASSLAGRLYEQYF. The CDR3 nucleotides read TGCGCCAGCAGCTTGGCGGGACGGCTCTACGAGCAGTACTTC.

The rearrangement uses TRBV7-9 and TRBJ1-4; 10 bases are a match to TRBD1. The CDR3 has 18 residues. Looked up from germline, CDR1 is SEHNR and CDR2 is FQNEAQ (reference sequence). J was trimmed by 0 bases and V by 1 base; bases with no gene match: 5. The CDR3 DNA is TGTGCCAGCAGCTTAGGTTGGACAGGGGGGACAACTAATGAAAAACTGTTTTTT. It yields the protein CASSLGWTGGTTNEKLFF.